The rows below give T cell receptor beta chains drawn from one sample of a study of cytomegalovirus exposure and HLA in healthy donors. Clones were read by immunoSEQ multiplex PCR, and TCRdb kept only the in-frame ones, dropping some. This table has under 200,000 clones, roughly 80% appearing once. Sequenced sample: PBMCs. The receptors come from a young man in good health and CMV-seropositive. The CDR3 runs from the conserved cysteine through the conserved F or W. The order of the fields is J gene, clone size, V gene, D gene, CDR3 DNA, CDR3 protein. The D gene is left open where the match is weak. Only some rows state a clone size, as once, few, many or a class for expanded clones.

j_call: TRBJ1-1
clone_size: .
v_call: TRBV28
d_call: .
cdr3_nt: TGTGCCAGCAGTTTTAGGGACATCTGGGTGAACACTGAAGCTTTCTTT
cdr3_aa: CASSFRDIWVNTEAFF

j_call: TRBJ2-1
clone_size: once
v_call: TRBV6-5
d_call: .
cdr3_nt: TGTGCCAGCAGGATAGGAGGGCGCAATGAGCAGTTCTTC
cdr3_aa: CASRIGGRNEQFF

j_call: TRBJ2-3
clone_size: once
v_call: TRBV5-1
d_call: TRBD1
cdr3_nt: TGCGCCAGCAGCTCGGGACAGGGGCTGGATACGCAGTATTTT
cdr3_aa: CASSSGQGLDTQYF

j_call: TRBJ1-1
clone_size: .
v_call: TRBV11-2
d_call: .
cdr3_nt: TGTGCCAGCAGCGAAAACAGGGTTGGGAACACTGAAGCTTTCTTT
cdr3_aa: CASSENRVGNTEAFF

j_call: TRBJ2-7
clone_size: .
v_call: TRBV28
d_call: TRBD2
cdr3_nt: TGTGCCAGCAGTTTTCCCAAAAGCGGGGCCTTCGGGGAGCAGTACTTC
cdr3_aa: CASSFPKSGAFGEQYF

j_call: TRBJ1-5
clone_size: .
v_call: TRBV5-4
d_call: .
cdr3_nt: TGTGCCAGCAGCTTCCCTTTAGGTCAGCGAAATAGCAATCAGCCCCAGCATTTT
cdr3_aa: CASSFPLGQRNSNQPQHF

j_call: TRBJ1-4
clone_size: .
v_call: TRBV5-4
d_call: TRBD1
cdr3_nt: TGTGCCAGCAGCCAGGGACAGGACAATGAAAAACTGTTTTTT
cdr3_aa: CASSQGQDNEKLFF

j_call: TRBJ1-1
clone_size: .
v_call: TRBV6-5
d_call: .
cdr3_nt: TGTGCCAGCAGTCAAAGTTGGGCCACTGAAGCTTTCTTT
cdr3_aa: CASSQSWATEAFF

j_call: TRBJ1-1
clone_size: once
v_call: TRBV4-1
d_call: TRBD1
cdr3_nt: TGCGCCAGCAGCCAAGAAAGGGGGCGGGGAACTGAAGCTTTCTTT
cdr3_aa: CASSQERGRGTEAFF

j_call: TRBJ2-3
clone_size: few
v_call: TRBV2
d_call: TRBD2
cdr3_nt: TGTGCCAGCACGGGCGGGAGTCCAGATACGCAGTATTTT
cdr3_aa: CASTGGSPDTQYF

j_call: TRBJ1-1
clone_size: .
v_call: TRBV6-6
d_call: TRBD1
cdr3_nt: TGTGCCAGCACCCGGACAGGGTACAACACTGAAGCTTTCTTT
cdr3_aa: CASTRTGYNTEAFF

j_call: TRBJ2-1
clone_size: .
v_call: TRBV29-1
d_call: .
cdr3_nt: TGCAGCGTTCGGTTCGCAGCGGCGACCTACAATGAGCAGTTCTTC
cdr3_aa: CSVRFAAATYNEQFF

j_call: TRBJ2-1
clone_size: .
v_call: TRBV30
d_call: TRBD2
cdr3_nt: TGTGCCTGCGGGGGACTAGCGCGCTACAATGAGCAGTTCTTC
cdr3_aa: CACGGLARYNEQFF

j_call: TRBJ2-7
clone_size: .
v_call: TRBV4-2
d_call: .
cdr3_nt: TGTGCCAGCAGCCAAGAGCGGAGTGATTACGAGCAGTACTTC
cdr3_aa: CASSQERSDYEQYF

j_call: TRBJ1-4
clone_size: .
v_call: TRBV5-4
d_call: TRBD1
cdr3_nt: TGTGCCAGCAGACCCGGGACAGGGTATGAAAAACTGTTTTTT
cdr3_aa: CASRPGTGYEKLFF

j_call: TRBJ1-2
clone_size: .
v_call: TRBV19
d_call: TRBD1
cdr3_nt: TGTGCCAGTAGTCCCAGGGGGCAGGACTATGGCTACACCTTC
cdr3_aa: CASSPRGQDYGYTF

j_call: TRBJ2-3
clone_size: .
v_call: TRBV7-9
d_call: .
cdr3_nt: TGTGCCAGCAGGGCAGAAGATACGCAGTATTTT
cdr3_aa: CASRAEDTQYF

j_call: TRBJ2-7
clone_size: .
v_call: TRBV4-2
d_call: .
cdr3_nt: TGTGCCAGCAGCCTTGAGGGCCCAACCTACGAGCAGTACTTC
cdr3_aa: CASSLEGPTYEQYF

j_call: TRBJ2-7
clone_size: .
v_call: TRBV7-6
d_call: TRBD2
cdr3_nt: TGTGCCAGCAGCCCAGGACTAGTAAGCTCCTACGAGCAGTACTTC
cdr3_aa: CASSPGLVSSYEQYF

j_call: TRBJ2-1
clone_size: .
v_call: TRBV30
d_call: .
cdr3_nt: TGTGCCTGGAGTGGGGCGGGAAGCAGTGAGCAGTTCTTC
cdr3_aa: CAWSGAGSSEQFF

j_call: TRBJ2-5
clone_size: .
v_call: TRBV14
d_call: TRBD1
cdr3_nt: TGTGCCAGCAGCCAGTTTGGGACAGGGGTAGAGACCCAGTACTTC
cdr3_aa: CASSQFGTGVETQYF

j_call: TRBJ2-7
clone_size: .
v_call: TRBV5-1
d_call: .
cdr3_nt: TGCGCCAGCAGCTTGAACAGTGTCTCCTACGAGCAGTACTTC
cdr3_aa: CASSLNSVSYEQYF

j_call: TRBJ2-1
clone_size: many
v_call: TRBV9
d_call: .
cdr3_nt: TGTGCCAGCAGCTCGAGGAACAATGAGCAGTTCTTC
cdr3_aa: CASSSRNNEQFF

j_call: TRBJ2-2
clone_size: few
v_call: TRBV5-4
d_call: TRBD2
cdr3_nt: TGTGCCAGCAGCTTGGGCGGGAGGGGCACCGGGGAGCTGTTTTTT
cdr3_aa: CASSLGGRGTGELFF

j_call: TRBJ1-2
clone_size: .
v_call: TRBV9
d_call: TRBD1
cdr3_nt: TGTGCCAGCGCCACCGGGACAGGGTATGGCTACACCTTC
cdr3_aa: CASATGTGYGYTF

j_call: TRBJ1-4
clone_size: .
v_call: TRBV4-2
d_call: TRBD1
cdr3_nt: TGTGCCAGCAGCCAAGATGCCACAGGGGGTACTAATGAAAAACTGTTTTTT
cdr3_aa: CASSQDATGGTNEKLFF

j_call: TRBJ2-7
clone_size: .
v_call: TRBV7-9
d_call: TRBD2
cdr3_nt: TGTGCCAGCAGCTTCTCCCCGGGAGGGCCCCACGAGCAGTACTTC
cdr3_aa: CASSFSPGGPHEQYF

j_call: TRBJ1-2
clone_size: .
v_call: TRBV2
d_call: .
cdr3_nt: TGTGCCAGCAGTGATAGAGCCGGACAATCCTATGGCTACACCTTC
cdr3_aa: CASSDRAGQSYGYTF

j_call: TRBJ1-5
clone_size: .
v_call: TRBV6-4
d_call: .
cdr3_nt: TGTGCCAGCAGTGGGGCGGGGGGTCAGCCCCAGCATTTT
cdr3_aa: CASSGAGGQPQHF

j_call: TRBJ2-1
clone_size: .
v_call: TRBV6-4
d_call: .
cdr3_nt: TGTGCCAGCAGTGACTCGGAGTACAATGAGCAGTTCTTC
cdr3_aa: CASSDSEYNEQFF

j_call: TRBJ2-2
clone_size: .
v_call: TRBV15
d_call: TRBD2
cdr3_nt: TGTGCCACCAGACATCTAGCGGGAGCGATGACCGGGGAGCTGTTTTTT
cdr3_aa: CATRHLAGAMTGELFF

j_call: TRBJ1-3
clone_size: .
v_call: TRBV5-1
d_call: .
cdr3_nt: TGCGCCAGCAGCCTCGGACAGATGAGCTCTGGAAACACCATATATTTT
cdr3_aa: CASSLGQMSSGNTIYF

j_call: TRBJ2-5
clone_size: .
v_call: TRBV25-1
d_call: TRBD1
cdr3_nt: TGTGCCAGCAGTCGCCTACAGGGGGCCCAAGAGACCCAGTACTTC
cdr3_aa: CASSRLQGAQETQYF